Below are 10 T cell receptor beta chains sequenced from a single sample in a study of shared T cell receptors in the human thymus. The repertoire was sequenced with immunoSEQ multiplex PCR; TCRdb's copy has only in-frame clones and lacks some. The sample consists of some 760,000 clones, over 75% of them appearing once. In addition, the sample was reused for a study of human thymus T cells.

Sequences were obtained from thymocytes. The receptors here all came from a girl under three years old with a congenital heart defect.

V is TRBV5-6 and J is TRBJ1-5, with D perhaps TRBD1 (6 bases). Trimming removed 3 bases at V and 5 bases at J, with 15 bases between. Germline-derived CDR1 and CDR2 are SGHDT and YYEEEE. The CDR3 extends over 15 amino acids. The CDR3 region has the DNA TGTGCCAGCAGCTCGCACGACAGGAAGGATCAGCCCCAGCATTTT. This translates into CASSSHDRKDQPQHF.

The chain is built from TRBV5-1 and TRBJ2-2; the match to TRBD1 covers 7 bases. J lost 0 bases, V lost 5 bases, and 4 bases had no gene match. Germline CDR1 and CDR2: SGHRS and YFSETQ. CDR3 length: 15 residues. DNA for the CDR3: TGCGCCAGCAGGAGGGGGCAGTCGAACACCGGGGAGCTGTTTTTT. This codes for CASRRGQSNTGELFF.

This clone occurred a few times. A read error may account for a junction end that differs from germline. The chain uses TRBV5-6 and TRBJ2-7; TRBD1 matches at 7 bases. The CDR3 totals 17 residues. Germline-derived CDR1 and CDR2 are SGHDT and YYEEEE. This CDR3 reads CASRLGAFEGQPYEQYF. The CDR3 coding sequence is TGTGCCAGCAGATTGGGGGCTTTTGAGGGACAGCCTTACGAGCAGTACTTC.

The genes are TRBV5-1 and TRBJ2-3; D is undetermined. The CDR3 length is 16 residues. Deletions cut 2 bases from V and 0 bases from J, with 13 bases between. Germline CDR1 and CDR2: SGHRS and YFSETQ. In DNA, the CDR3 is TGCGCCAGCAGCTTCTTTATAAGACTTAGCACAGATACGCAGTATTTT. Translated, it gives CASSFFIRLSTDTQYF. The full variable domain, with the rest looked up from reference TRBV5-1 and TRBJ2-3, is KAGVTQTPRYLIKTRGQQVTLSCSPISGHRSVSWYQQTPGQGLQFLFEYFSETQRNKGNFPGRFSGRQFSNSRSEMNVSTLELGDSALYLCASSFFIRLSTDTQYFGPGTRLTVL.

This clone has only one observation. The chain links TRBV6-1 to TRBJ1-1, with TRBD1 as a possible D gene (6 bases). Between the trimmed V and J ends, which lost 3 bases and 4 bases, there was a span of 27 bases. The CDR3 totals 19 residues. Germline V gene sequence: CDR1 MNHNS, CDR2 SASEGT. This CDR3 is CASSDTPQGTLCRGTEAFF. Here the CDR3 DNA reads TGTGCCAGCAGTGATACCCCCCAGGGGACCCTATGTCGAGGCACTGAAGCTTTCTTT.

The gene calls are TRBV4-2 and TRBJ1-2; 8 bases fit TRBD1. The V segment lost 4 bases and the J segment 8 bases; nucleotides outside the gene matches: 9. This CDR3 has 14 residues. The germline CDR1 and CDR2 sequences are LGHNA and YNFKEQ. The CDR3 nucleotides are TGTGCCAGCAGCCCCCGAACAGGGGGATGGGGCTACACCTTC. Encoded protein: CASSPRTGGWGYTF.

This clone was seen only once. V gene TRBV27 combines with J gene TRBJ1-5, with D maybe TRBD1 (5 bases). This CDR3 has 16 amino acids. The germline gives CDR1 MNHEY, CDR2 SMNVEV (reference sequence). V was clipped by 1 base and J by 2 bases, with 12 bases between them. This chain's CDR3 is CASSLFAGHCNQPQHF. CDR3 nucleotide sequence: TGTGCCAGCAGTTTATTTGCAGGGCATTGCAATCAGCCCCAGCATTTT.

This clone was picked up one time. This chain links TRBV25-1 with TRBJ1-1; possibly TRBD1 for D (6 bases). Germline CDR1 and CDR2: MGHDK and SYGVNS. Trimming removed 6 bases from V and 1 base from J, with 9 bases in between. CDR3 length equals 13 residues. The CDR3 sequence is CASRRDTNTEAFF. In nucleotides, the CDR3 is TGTGCCAGCAGGAGGGACACGAACACTGAAGCTTTCTTT.

The rearrangement links TRBV18 to TRBJ1-1; TRBD1 matches 9 bases. Germline CDR1 is KGHSH and CDR2 is LQKENI. The CDR3 extends over 13 amino acids. The junction had 1 base not matched to a gene; V was cut back by 3 bases and J by 5 bases. The chain's CDR3 is CASSPTGGTEAFF. The CDR3 region has the DNA TGTGCCAGCTCACCGACAGGGGGGACTGAAGCTTTCTTT.

The rearrangement uses TRBV14 and TRBJ2-5, with 16 bases matching TRBD2. The germline V gene has CDR1 SGHDN and CDR2 FVKESK. V shed 3 bases, J shed 3 bases, and the junction held 10 bases outside the gene matches. The CDR3 loop spans 19 amino acids. The chain's CDR3 is CASSHGQGLAGGYKETQYF. CDR3 nucleotide sequence: TGTGCCAGCAGCCATGGACAGGGACTAGCGGGGGGGTACAAAGAGACCCAGTACTTC.